This TCR beta chain was captured in a study of early T cells in non-severe SARS-CoV-2 infection. Study-level background: The authors sequenced bulk RNA from unsorted whole blood, leaving chains unpaired. Study outcomes and limitations: VDJdb matches were skewed toward anti-spike CD8 T cell responses.

Using its own MiXCR run on the 5' RACE reads, TCRdb lists one record per CDR3 protein. There are 51,000 or so distinct CDR3 sequences in the sample; more than 9.5% occur only once, and roughly 13% lies in the top ten. Per the germline V gene, CDR1 is SNHLY and CDR2 is FYNNEI. The CDR3 consists of 15 residues. V was trimmed by 5 bases and J by 0 bases, leaving 12 bases between them. This clonotype showed up many times. Its antigen is as yet unknown. V and J are TRBV2 and TRBJ2-3; D is unresolved. The origin of this receptor is an adult who was a healthcare worker with PCR-confirmed SARS-CoV-2 infection or an uninfected control (not recorded which). The sample consisted of whole blood. The CDR3 DNA is TGTGCCAGCAGTCGCGACCTCGGAAGCACAGATACGCAGTATTTT. It is translated as CASSRDLGSTDTQYF.